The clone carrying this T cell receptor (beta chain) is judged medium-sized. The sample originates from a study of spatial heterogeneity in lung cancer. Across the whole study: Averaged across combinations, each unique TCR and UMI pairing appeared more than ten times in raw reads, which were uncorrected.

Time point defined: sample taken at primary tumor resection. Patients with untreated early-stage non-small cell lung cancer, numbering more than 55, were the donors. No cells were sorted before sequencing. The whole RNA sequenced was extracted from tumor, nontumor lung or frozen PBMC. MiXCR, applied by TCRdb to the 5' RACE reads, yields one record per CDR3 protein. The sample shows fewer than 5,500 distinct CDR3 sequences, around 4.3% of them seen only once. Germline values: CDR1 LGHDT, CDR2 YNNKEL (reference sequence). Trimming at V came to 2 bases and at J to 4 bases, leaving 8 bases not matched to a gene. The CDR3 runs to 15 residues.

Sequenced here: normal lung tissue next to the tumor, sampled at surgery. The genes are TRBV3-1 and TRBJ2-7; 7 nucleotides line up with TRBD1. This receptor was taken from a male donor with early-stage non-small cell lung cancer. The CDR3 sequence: CASSQPPRQGYEQYF. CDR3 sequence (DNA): TGTGCCAGCAGCCAACCCCCCCGACAGGGTTACGAGCAGTACTTC.